The subject of this entry is one T cell receptor (beta chain). This clonotype was counted ten times or more. Its antigen specificity is not known. It has no much larger one-base neighbor in the sample; base qualities were not kept. Sequenced on an Illumina HiSeq 2500. TCR beta libraries were prepared by quantitative 5'-RACE with molecular barcodes. Per the original workflow: To identify disease-linked TCR variants, a new computational method was used, one built on a probabilistic model of VDJ rearrangement. The raw public data were reprocessed by TCRdb itself: fastp quality trimming at Q25, MiXCR clonotype calling, in-frame beta chains only. Identical CDR3 proteins give one entry, which carries the most common genes and DNA. For this entry, the V and J calls and clone size follow TCRdb and not the study's own pipeline. For this sample the table gives roughly 90,000 distinct CDR3 sequences, of which roughly 8.3% were detected only once. Clones ranked in the top ten supply approximately 9.9% of the sample.

V and J lose 6 bases and 3 bases, and a span of 17 bases separates them. The CDR3 sequence holds 15 residues, the cysteine and phenylalanine included. Of the read, only the CDR3 DNA is kept; its 45 bases are in frame from base 1. This specimen belongs to a study of CD8 T cells in ankylosing spondylitis (dated by TCRdb to the late 2010s). With regard to the full study: The study profiled T cell receptor beta repertoires in healthy donors and ankylosing spondylitis patients to find disease-linked TCR variants. In total, the full study cohort was made up of some 100 healthy donors and more than 20 ankylosing spondylitis patients. Peripheral blood was sampled, and synovial fluid was additionally collected from ankylosing spondylitis patients. The research as a whole found: Some of the motif variants had been reported before in the synovial fluid and blood of reactive arthritis patients, a finding that suggests common disease-initiation mechanisms. A TCR beta motif of eight highly homologous amino acid variants appeared characteristic of blood from ankylosing spondylitis patients. In peripheral blood, the disease-linked clones were found at relatively low frequencies and had a CD8+ phenotype. The disease-linked clones were reported to be significantly enriched in matched synovial fluid samples from ankylosing spondylitis patients.

The chain couples TRBV12-3 or TRBV12-4 to TRBJ1-2; the D gene remains uncertain. This TCR was sampled from a male donor with ankylosing spondylitis or in good health (not recorded which). Sequencing was done on a sample of blood, either unsorted or a sorted T cell fraction (not recorded which). CDR3 loop: CASRMGSHSYYGYTF. The DNA is TGTGCCAGCAGGATGGGTTCTCACAGCTACTATGGCTACACCTTC.